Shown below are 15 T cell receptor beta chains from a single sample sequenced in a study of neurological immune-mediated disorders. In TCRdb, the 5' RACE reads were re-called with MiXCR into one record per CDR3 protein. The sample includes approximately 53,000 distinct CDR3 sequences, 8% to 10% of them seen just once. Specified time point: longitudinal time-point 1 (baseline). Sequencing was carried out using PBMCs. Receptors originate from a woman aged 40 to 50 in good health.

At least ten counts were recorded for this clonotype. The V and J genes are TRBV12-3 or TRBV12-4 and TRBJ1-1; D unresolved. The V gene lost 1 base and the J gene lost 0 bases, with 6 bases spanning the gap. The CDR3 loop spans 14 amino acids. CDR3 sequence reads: CASSLVNMNTEAFF. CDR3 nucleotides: TGTGCCAGCAGTTTAGTTAACATGAACACTGAAGCTTTCTTT.

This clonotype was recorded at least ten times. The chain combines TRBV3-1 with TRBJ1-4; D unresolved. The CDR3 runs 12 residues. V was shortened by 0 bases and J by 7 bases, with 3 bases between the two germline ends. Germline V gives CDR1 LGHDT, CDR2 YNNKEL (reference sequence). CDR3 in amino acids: CASSQDGEKLFF. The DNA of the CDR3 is TGTGCCAGCAGCCAAGATGGTGAAAAACTGTTTTTT.

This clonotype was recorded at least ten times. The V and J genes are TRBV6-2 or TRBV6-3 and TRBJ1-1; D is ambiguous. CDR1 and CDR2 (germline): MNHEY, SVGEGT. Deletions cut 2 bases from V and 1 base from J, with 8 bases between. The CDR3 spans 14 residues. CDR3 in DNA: TGTGCCAGCAGTTACGGCAATTCGAACACTGAAGCTTTCTTT. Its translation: CASSYGNSNTEAFF.

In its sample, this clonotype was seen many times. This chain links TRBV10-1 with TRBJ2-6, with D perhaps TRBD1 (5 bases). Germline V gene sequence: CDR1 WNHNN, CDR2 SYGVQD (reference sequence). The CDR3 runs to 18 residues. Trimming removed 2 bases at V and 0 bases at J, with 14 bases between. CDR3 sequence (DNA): TGCGCCAGCAGTGAGGAGGTGACAGAAAGCTCTGGGGCCAACGTCCTGACTTTC. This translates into CASSEEVTESSGANVLTF.

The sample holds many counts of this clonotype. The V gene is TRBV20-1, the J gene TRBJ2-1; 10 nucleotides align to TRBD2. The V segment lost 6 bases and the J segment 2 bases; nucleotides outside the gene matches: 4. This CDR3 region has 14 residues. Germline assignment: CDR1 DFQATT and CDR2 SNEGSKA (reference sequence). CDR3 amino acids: CSAPSGSAYNEQFF. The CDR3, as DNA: TGCAGTGCCCCTAGCGGGAGTGCCTACAATGAGCAGTTCTTC.

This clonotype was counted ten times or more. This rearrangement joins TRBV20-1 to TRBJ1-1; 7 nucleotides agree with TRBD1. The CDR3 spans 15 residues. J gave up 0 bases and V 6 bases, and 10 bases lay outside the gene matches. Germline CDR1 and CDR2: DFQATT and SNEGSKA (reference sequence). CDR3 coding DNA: TGCAGTGCCCCCCGGACAGGCAGCATGAACACTGAAGCTTTCTTT. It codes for CSAPRTGSMNTEAFF.

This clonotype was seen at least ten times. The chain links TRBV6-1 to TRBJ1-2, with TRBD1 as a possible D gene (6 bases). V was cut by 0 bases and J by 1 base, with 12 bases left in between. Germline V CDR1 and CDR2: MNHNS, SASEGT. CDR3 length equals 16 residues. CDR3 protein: CASSEAGTGFNYGYTF. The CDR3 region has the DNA TGTGCCAGCAGTGAAGCAGGCACAGGGTTTAACTATGGCTACACCTTC.

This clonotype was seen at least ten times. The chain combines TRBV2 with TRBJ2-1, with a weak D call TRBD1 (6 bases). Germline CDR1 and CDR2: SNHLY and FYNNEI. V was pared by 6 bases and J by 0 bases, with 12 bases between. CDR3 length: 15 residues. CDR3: CASRTDRSSYNEQFF. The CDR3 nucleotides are TGTGCCAGCAGAACCGACAGGAGCTCCTACAATGAGCAGTTCTTC.

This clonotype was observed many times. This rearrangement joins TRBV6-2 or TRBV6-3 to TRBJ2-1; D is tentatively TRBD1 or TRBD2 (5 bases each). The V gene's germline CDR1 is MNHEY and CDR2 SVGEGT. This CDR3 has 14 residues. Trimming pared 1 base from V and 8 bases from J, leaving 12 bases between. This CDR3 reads CASSYFGAGDEQFF. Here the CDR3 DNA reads TGTGCCAGCAGTTACTTTGGGGCCGGGGATGAGCAGTTCTTC.

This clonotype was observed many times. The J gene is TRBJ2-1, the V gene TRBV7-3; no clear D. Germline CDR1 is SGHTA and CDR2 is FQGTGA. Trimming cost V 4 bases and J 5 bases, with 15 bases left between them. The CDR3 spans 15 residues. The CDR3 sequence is CASSSLLRMNNEQFF. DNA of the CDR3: TGTGCCAGCAGCTCTCTCTTGAGGATGAACAATGAGCAGTTCTTC.

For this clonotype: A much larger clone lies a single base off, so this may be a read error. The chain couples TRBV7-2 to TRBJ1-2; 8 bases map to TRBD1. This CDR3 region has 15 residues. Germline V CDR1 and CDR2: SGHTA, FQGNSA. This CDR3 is CANSIDRGSFYGYTF. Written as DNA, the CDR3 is TGTGCCAACAGCATTGACAGGGGCTCATTCTATGGCTACACCTTC.

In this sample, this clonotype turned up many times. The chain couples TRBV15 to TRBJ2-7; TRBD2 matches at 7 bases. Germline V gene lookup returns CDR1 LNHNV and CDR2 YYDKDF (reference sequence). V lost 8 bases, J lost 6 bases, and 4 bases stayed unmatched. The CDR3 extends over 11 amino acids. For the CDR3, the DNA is TGTGCCACCGGGGGGGGAATCGAGCAGTACTTC. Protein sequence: CATGGGIEQYF.

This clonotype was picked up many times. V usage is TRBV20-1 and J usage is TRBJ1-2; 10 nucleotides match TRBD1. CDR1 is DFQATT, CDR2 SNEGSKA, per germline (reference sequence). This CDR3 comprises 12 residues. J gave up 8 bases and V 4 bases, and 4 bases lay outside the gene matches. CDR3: CSATWTGGGYTF. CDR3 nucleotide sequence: TGCAGTGCTACCTGGACAGGGGGAGGCTACACCTTC.

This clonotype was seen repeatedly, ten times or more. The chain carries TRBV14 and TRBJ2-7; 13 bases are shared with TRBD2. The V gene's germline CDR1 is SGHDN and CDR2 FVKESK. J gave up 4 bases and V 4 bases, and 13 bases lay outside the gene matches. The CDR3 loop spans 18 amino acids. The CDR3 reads CASSPWGWTSGGFYEQYF. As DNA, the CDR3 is TGTGCCAGCAGCCCGTGGGGGTGGACTAGCGGGGGTTTTTACGAGCAGTACTTC.

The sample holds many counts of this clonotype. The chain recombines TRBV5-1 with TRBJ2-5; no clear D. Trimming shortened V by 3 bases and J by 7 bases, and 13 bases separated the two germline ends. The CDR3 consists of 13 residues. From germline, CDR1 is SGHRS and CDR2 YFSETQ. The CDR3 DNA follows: TGCGCCAGCAGCTCGCTGGACGCAGGGACCCAGTACTTC. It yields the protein CASSSLDAGTQYF.